The rows below give T cell receptor beta chains drawn from one sample of a study of vaccination and CD4 T cells after COVID-19. MiXCR, run by TCRdb on the PCR reads, gives a single entry per CDR3 protein. Counted here are 25,000 or so distinct CDR3 sequences, about 67% occurring once; the ten biggest clones make up about 20%. These receptors have no identified antigens. The specimen comprised CD4+ T cells from blood, cultured in vitro, sampled after SARS-CoV-2 vaccination. The receptors here all came from a human donor who received a COVID-19 vaccine. The CDR3 runs from the conserved cysteine through the conserved F or W. The order of the fields is CDR3 protein, V gene, J gene.

CDR3 protein: CAWTGRNTGELFF
V gene: TRBV30
J gene: TRBJ2-2

CDR3 protein: CASSPGQGARSTEAFF
V gene: TRBV18
J gene: TRBJ1-1

CDR3 protein: CASSMIAGGFEGQYF
V gene: TRBV19
J gene: TRBJ2-3

CDR3 protein: CASSLGQGGYTF
V gene: TRBV6-2/TRBV6-3
J gene: TRBJ1-2

CDR3 protein: CASSLNRMARETQYF
V gene: TRBV7-2
J gene: TRBJ2-5

CDR3 protein: CAWSQGVGETQYF
V gene: TRBV30
J gene: TRBJ2-5

CDR3 protein: CSARSRRGDPEKLFF
V gene: TRBV20-1
J gene: TRBJ1-4

CDR3 protein: CASSLTEGSSGNTIYF
V gene: TRBV7-9
J gene: TRBJ1-3

CDR3 protein: CASSRGTGGRQETQYF
V gene: TRBV4-1
J gene: TRBJ2-5

CDR3 protein: CSAKQGGEETEAFF
V gene: TRBV20-1
J gene: TRBJ1-1

CDR3 protein: CASGDRVGNTEAFF
V gene: TRBV6-2/TRBV6-3
J gene: TRBJ1-1

CDR3 protein: CASSLGQGHYGYTF
V gene: TRBV7-2
J gene: TRBJ1-2

CDR3 protein: CAISEGLGGADGYTF
V gene: TRBV10-3
J gene: TRBJ1-2

CDR3 protein: CSVDRTEITDTQYF
V gene: TRBV20-1
J gene: TRBJ2-3

CDR3 protein: CASSSRQGGETQYF
V gene: TRBV7-3
J gene: TRBJ2-5

CDR3 protein: CASSQVIVLRFRDYGYTF
V gene: TRBV14
J gene: TRBJ1-2

CDR3 protein: CASSRQGAYEQYF
V gene: TRBV7-2
J gene: TRBJ2-7

CDR3 protein: CATSEGGSGAFF
V gene: TRBV24-1
J gene: TRBJ1-1

CDR3 protein: CASSLNRDTEAFF
V gene: TRBV7-3
J gene: TRBJ1-1

CDR3 protein: CASSIQAGGYYEQYF
V gene: TRBV19
J gene: TRBJ2-7

CDR3 protein: CASKDGGATGELFF
V gene: TRBV6-1
J gene: TRBJ2-2